These 14 T cell receptor beta chains came from one sample sequenced in a study of molecular identifiers for immune sequencing clone quantification. TCRdb re-called the PCR reads with MiXCR, one entry per CDR3 protein. The sample lists 100,000 or so distinct CDR3 sequences; about 35% were seen once. Sequencing was carried out using naive CD8+ T cells from blood, with Jurkat cell RNA spiked in. Regarding subset: FACS-sorted CD8+CD4-CCR7+CD45RA+ naive T cells. Receptors were obtained from a human donor in good health. Some libraries in this study had Jurkat cell RNA spiked in.

Note on this clonotype: A much larger clone differs from this one at a single base, so this may be a read error. This chain joins TRBV12-3 or TRBV12-4 and TRBJ2-1, with D perhaps matching TRBD2 (6 bases). This CDR3 comprises 13 residues. DNA of the CDR3: TGTGCCAGCAGCACTCAGGAGGACTATGAGCAGATCTTC. Its translation: CASSTQEDYEQIF.

This clonotype was counted at least ten times. The V and J genes are TRBV28 and TRBJ2-3; 13 bases match TRBD2. Germline V gives CDR1 MDHEN, CDR2 SYDVKM. V was clipped by 1 base and J by 5 bases; unmatched bases: 6. The CDR3 consists of 17 residues. The CDR3 DNA reads as TGTGCCAGCAGTTTATTTGGACTAGCGGGAGCCCAAGATACGCAGTATTTT. Translating gives CASSLFGLAGAQDTQYF.

This clonotype was seen a few times. The rearrangement uses TRBV9 and TRBJ1-1; D is ambiguous. CDR3 length: 13 residues. V lost 4 bases, J lost 6 bases, and 13 bases lay in between. Per germline, CDR1 SGDLS and CDR2 YYNGEE. The CDR3 coding sequence is TGTGCCAGCAGCTTCTCCGAGGGTGCTGAAGCTTTCTTT. It codes for CASSFSEGAEAFF. The full variable domain, its missing parts supplied by reference TRBV9 and TRBJ1-1, is DSGVTQTPKHLITATGQRVTLRCSPRSGDLSVYWYQQSLDQGLQFLIQYYNGEERAKGNILERFSAQQFPDLHSELNLSSLELGDSALYFCASSFSEGAEAFFGQGTRLTVV.

The chain carries TRBV9 and TRBJ2-7; D not certain. Germline V CDR1 and CDR2: SGDLS, YYNGEE. Trimming took 4 bases from V and 3 from J, leaving 11 bases between them. The CDR3 totals 13 residues. Here the CDR3 reads CASSPREYYEQYF. The CDR3 DNA reads as TGTGCCAGCAGCCCAAGGGAATACTACGAGCAGTACTTC.

V gene TRBV28 combines with J gene TRBJ2-7; 7 bases match TRBD2. Losses at the gene ends were 2 bases for V and 0 bases for J; bases not matched to a gene: 7. This CDR3 has 16 amino acids. The V gene's germline CDR1 is MDHEN and CDR2 SYDVKM. The CDR3 here is CASSLPTGLISYEQYF. CDR3 nucleotides: TGTGCCAGCAGTTTACCGACGGGACTAATCTCCTACGAGCAGTACTTC.

The rearrangement joins TRBV7-9 to TRBJ1-2; no definite D call. The ends were cut back, 0 bases at V and 0 bases at J, with 14 bases in the middle. This CDR3 region has 17 residues. The germline V gene has CDR1 SEHNR and CDR2 FQNEAQ (reference sequence). CDR3 coding DNA: TGTGCCAGCAGCTTAGCGCGGGCGGCGGAACCTAACTATGGCTACACCTTC. Protein product: CASSLARAAEPNYGYTF.

As to this clonotype: No conserved phenylalanine or tryptophan is present at the end of the CDR3, so a read error is the likely explanation. The CDR3 bases are TGCAGTGCTAGGACAGATTTAACAACTGAAGCTTTCTAT. The encoded protein is CSARTDLTTEAFY. V gene TRBV20-1 combines with J gene TRBJ1-1; D is possibly TRBD1 (5 bases). Germline V gene sequence: CDR1 DFQATT, CDR2 SNEGSKA (reference sequence). This CDR3 contains 13 residues. Trimming took 3 bases from V and 5 from J, leaving 13 bases between them.

As concerns this clonotype: Lacking the conserved final phenylalanine or tryptophan, this CDR3 likely reflects a read error. This chain links TRBV6-2 or TRBV6-3 with TRBJ2-3, with TRBD2 identical over 10 bases. The germline V gene has CDR1 MNHEY and CDR2 SVGEGT. V was pared by 2 bases and J by 4 bases, with 6 bases of the junction left unmatched. This CDR3 has 16 residues. This chain's CDR3 is CASSYDLAGVADTQYL. CDR3 in DNA: TGTGCCAGCAGTTACGACCTAGCGGGAGTGGCAGATACGCAGTATTTA.

This clonotype came up many times. The rearrangement uses TRBV7-8 and TRBJ1-5, with D unclear. The V end was cut by 1 base, the J end by 7 bases, with 11 bases between. Germline CDR1 is SGHVS and CDR2 is FQNEAQ. The CDR3 length is 14 residues. The CDR3 protein is CASSLDGKGQPQHF. Here the CDR3 DNA reads TGTGCCAGCAGCTTAGATGGGAAGGGCCAGCCCCAGCATTTT.

V and J are TRBV6-5 and TRBJ2-7; D is unclear. The germline V gene encodes CDR1 MNHEY and CDR2 SVGAGI. This CDR3 has 13 amino acids. V was cut by 2 bases and J by 1 base, with 6 bases left in between. The chain's CDR3 is CASSYHNSYEQYF. Written as DNA, the CDR3 is TGTGCCAGCAGTTACCATAATTCCTACGAGCAGTACTTC.

In DNA, the CDR3 is TGTGCCAGCAGCTACGGGACTTCCAATGAGCAGTTCTTC. It encodes CASSYGTSNEQFF. The chain couples TRBV11-2 to TRBJ2-1; maybe TRBD2 (6 bases). Germline V gene lookup returns CDR1 SGHAT and CDR2 FQNNGV. Trimming took off 4 bases at V and 6 bases at J, with 10 bases between the two ends. The length of the CDR3 is 13 residues.

Turning to this clonotype: A read error may produce the germline difference seen at one junction end. V usage is TRBV27 and J usage is TRBJ1-4; D is unclear. The germline CDR1 and CDR2 sequences are MNHEY and SMNVEV (reference sequence). The CDR3 is 15 residues long. In nucleotides, the CDR3 is TGTGCCAGCGCTGGTGCCGGTCCGTCTAACGAAAAACTGTTTTTT. Residues: CASAGAGPSNEKLFF.

V and J are TRBV5-1 and TRBJ2-7; D not resolved. CDR1 is SGHRS and CDR2 is YFSETQ in the germline V gene. CDR3 length: 12 amino acids. V was pared by 4 bases and J by 0 bases, with 5 bases between. The CDR3 sequence: CASSIDSYEQYF. The CDR3 DNA follows: TGCGCCAGCAGCATAGACTCCTACGAGCAGTACTTC.

V gene TRBV15 combines with J gene TRBJ1-2, with a possible D match to TRBD1 (6 bases). V was trimmed by 3 bases and J by 8 bases, leaving 13 bases between them. CDR3 length: 13 residues. CDR1 LNHNV and CDR2 YYDKDF come from the germline V gene (reference sequence). This chain's CDR3 is CATSRERGTGYTF. The CDR3 nucleotides read TGTGCCACCAGCAGGGAACGTGGGACAGGCTACACCTTC.